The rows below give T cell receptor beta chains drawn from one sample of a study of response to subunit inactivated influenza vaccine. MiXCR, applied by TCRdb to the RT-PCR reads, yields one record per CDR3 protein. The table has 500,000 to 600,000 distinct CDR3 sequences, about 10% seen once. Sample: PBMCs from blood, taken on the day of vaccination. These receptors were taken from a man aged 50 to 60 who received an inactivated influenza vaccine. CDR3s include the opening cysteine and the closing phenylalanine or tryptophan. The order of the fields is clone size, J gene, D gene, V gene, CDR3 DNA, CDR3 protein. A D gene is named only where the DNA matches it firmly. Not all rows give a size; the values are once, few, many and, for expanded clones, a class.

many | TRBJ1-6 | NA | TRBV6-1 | TGTGCCAGCAGTGCCGGGTCCAGCTCCTATAATTCACCCCTCCACTTT | CASSAGSSSYNSPLHF
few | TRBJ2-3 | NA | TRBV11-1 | TGTGCCAGCAGCTTGGGGCCCGGGACTCCAAATACCCGTCCTAGCACAGATACGCAGTATTTT | CASSLGPGTPNTRPSTDTQYF
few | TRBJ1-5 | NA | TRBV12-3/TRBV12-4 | TGTGCCAGCAGTTTAGGGGTTGGGAGCAATCAGCCCCAGCATTTT | CASSLGVGSNQPQHF
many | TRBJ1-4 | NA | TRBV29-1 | TGCAGCGTGAGACCAGGGGTTAATGAAAAACTGTTTTTT | CSVRPGVNEKLFF
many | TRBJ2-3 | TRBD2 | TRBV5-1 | TGCGCCAGCAGCTTGGAGACTGGACTAGCCGGGGGCACAGATACGCAGTATTTT | CASSLETGLAGGTDTQYF
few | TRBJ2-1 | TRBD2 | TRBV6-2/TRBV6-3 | TGTGCCAGCACCGCCTCCGGACTAGCGGGCTACAATGAGCAGTTCTTC | CASTASGLAGYNEQFF
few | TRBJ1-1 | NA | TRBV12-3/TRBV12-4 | TGTGCCAGCAGTTTGCGGCCGGGTTACACTGAAGCTTTCTTT | CASSLRPGYTEAFF
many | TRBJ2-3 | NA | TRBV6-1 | TGTGCCAGCAGTCAGCTCCCTTCGCAGTATTTT | CASSQLPSQYF
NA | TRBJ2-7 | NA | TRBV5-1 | TGCGCCAGCAGCCCCGCGACAGGCCCATACGACGAGCAGTACTTC | CASSPATGPYDEQYF
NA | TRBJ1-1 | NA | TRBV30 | TGTGCCTGGAGTGTTCGGATGAACACTGAAGCTTTCTTT | CAWSVRMNTEAFF
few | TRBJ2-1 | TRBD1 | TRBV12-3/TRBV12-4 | TGTGCCAGCAGTCCAATGACAGGGGTCGATGAGCAGTTCTTC | CASSPMTGVDEQFF
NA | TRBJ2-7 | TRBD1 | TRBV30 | TGTGCCTGGGACTTTGGGACAGGGGGTTGGTACGAGCAGTACTTC | CAWDFGTGGWYEQYF
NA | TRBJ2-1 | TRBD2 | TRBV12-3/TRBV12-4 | TGTGCCAGCAGTTTCCCCCCCGGGACTAGCGGAAACAATGAGCAGTTCTTC | CASSFPPGTSGNNEQFF
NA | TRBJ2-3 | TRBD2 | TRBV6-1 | TGTGCCAGCAGTCTAGCGGGTGGGGCCACAGATACGCAGTATTTT | CASSLAGGATDTQYF
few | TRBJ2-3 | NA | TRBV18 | TGTGCCAGCTCACTTGAAGTCGCAGATACGCAGTATTTT | CASSLEVADTQYF
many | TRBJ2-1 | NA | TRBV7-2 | TGCGCCAGCAGCCGTGGCTCCTACAATGAGCAGTTCTTC | CASSRGSYNEQFF
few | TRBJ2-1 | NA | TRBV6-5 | TGTGCCAGCAGTTACTCGAGAGCACTTACAGGCAATGAGCAGTTCTTC | CASSYSRALTGNEQFF
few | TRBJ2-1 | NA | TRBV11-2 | TGTGCCAGCAGCTTCACACCTATATCCTACAATGAGCAGTTCTTC | CASSFTPISYNEQFF
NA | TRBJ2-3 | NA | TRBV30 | TGTGCCTGGCTCCCAGGGGCTAGCACAGATACGCAGTATTTT | CAWLPGASTDTQYF
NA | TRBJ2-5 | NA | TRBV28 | TGTGCCAGCAGTTTTATGTTTTCAGCGACCCAGTACTTC | CASSFMFSATQYF
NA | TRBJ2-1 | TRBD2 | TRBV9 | TGTGCCAGCAGCGTAGCGGGAGGGGAGGGAAATGAGCAGTTCTTC | CASSVAGGEGNEQFF
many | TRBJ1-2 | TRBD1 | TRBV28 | TGTGCCAGCAGTTTAGACAGGGCCTATGGCTACACCTTC | CASSLDRAYGYTF
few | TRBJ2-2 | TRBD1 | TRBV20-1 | TGCAGTGCTATTGAAGGGGGCCTAGACACCGGGGAGCTGTTTTTT | CSAIEGGLDTGELFF
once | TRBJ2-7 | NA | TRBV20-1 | TGCAGTGCTAGAGATTGGTTAGGGAGGGGGCAGTACGAGCAGTACTTC | CSARDWLGRGQYEQYF
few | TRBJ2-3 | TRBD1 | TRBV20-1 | TGCAGTGCCACCGGGACAGGCAAAGATACGCAGTATTTT | CSATGTGKDTQYF
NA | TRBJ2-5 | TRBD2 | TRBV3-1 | TGTGCCAGCAGCCAAGATCAGCTAGCGGGGGATAGGGAGACCCAGTACTTC | CASSQDQLAGDRETQYF
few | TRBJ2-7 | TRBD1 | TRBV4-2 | TGTGCCAGCAGCCCGACGATCTCCGGGACAGGGGGTTACGAGCAGTACTTC | CASSPTISGTGGYEQYF
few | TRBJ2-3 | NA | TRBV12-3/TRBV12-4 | TGTGCCAGCAGAGGACTGAGCACAGATACGCAGTATTTT | CASRGLSTDTQYF
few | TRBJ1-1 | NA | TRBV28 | TGTGCCAGCAGTTTCCTACTTAGTCGGAACACTGAAGCTTTCTTT | CASSFLLSRNTEAFF
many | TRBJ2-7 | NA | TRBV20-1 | TGCAGTGCCAGGGGGCTGATGGGTGGGCTAGCGGCCTACGAGCAGTACTTC | CSARGLMGGLAAYEQYF
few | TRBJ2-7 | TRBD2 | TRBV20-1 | TGCAGTGCTACCGGGACTAGCGGGGGGTCCTACGAGCAGTACTTC | CSATGTSGGSYEQYF
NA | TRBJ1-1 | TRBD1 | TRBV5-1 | TGCGCCAGCAGAATTGGACAGGGAATAGGGAACACTGAAGCTTTCTTT | CASRIGQGIGNTEAFF
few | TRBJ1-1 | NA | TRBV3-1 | TGTGCCAGCAGCCAGACAATGATGAACACTGAAGCTTTCTTT | CASSQTMMNTEAFF
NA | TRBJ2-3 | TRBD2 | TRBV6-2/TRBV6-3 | TGTGCCAGCACCCTTATCGGCCTAGCGGGCACAGATACGCAGTATTTT | CASTLIGLAGTDTQYF
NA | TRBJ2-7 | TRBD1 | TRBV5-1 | TGCGCCAGCGGCCACCGGGACAGGGGGCGCGAGCAGTACTTC | CASGHRDRGREQYF
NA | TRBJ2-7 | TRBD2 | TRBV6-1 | TGTGCCAGCAGTGACAAGCCCCCGGGAGGGCCCCACGAGCAGTACTTC | CASSDKPPGGPHEQYF
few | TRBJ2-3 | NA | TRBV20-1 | TGCAGTGCTCGGACGCTCCGGACAGATACGCAGTATTTT | CSARTLRTDTQYF
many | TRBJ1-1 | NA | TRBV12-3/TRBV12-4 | TGTGCCAGCAGCCCTACCGCCAGGAACACTGAAGCTTTCTTT | CASSPTARNTEAFF
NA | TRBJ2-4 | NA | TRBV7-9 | TGTGCCAGCAGCAATGACAGGACCAAAAACATTCAGTACTTC | CASSNDRTKNIQYF
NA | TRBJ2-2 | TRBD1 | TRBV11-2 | TGTGCCAGCAGCTCAGGACAGGCGTCAGTCCACACCGGGGAGCTGTTTTTT | CASSSGQASVHTGELFF
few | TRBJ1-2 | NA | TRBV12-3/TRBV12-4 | TGTGCCAGCAGTTTTCTGGGCGGTGGCTACACCTTC | CASSFLGGGYTF
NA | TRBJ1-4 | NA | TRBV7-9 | TGTGCCAGCAGGTTCAACAGCGCAACTAATGAAAAACTGTTTTTT | CASRFNSATNEKLFF
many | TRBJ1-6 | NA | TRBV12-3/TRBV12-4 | TGTGCCAGCAGTTTAGTTAATATAGGGGGAAATTCACCCCTCCACTTT | CASSLVNIGGNSPLHF
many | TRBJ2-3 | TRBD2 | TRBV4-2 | TGTGCCAGCAGCCGCAGACCGGGACTAGCGGGGAGCACAGATACGCAGTATTTT | CASSRRPGLAGSTDTQYF
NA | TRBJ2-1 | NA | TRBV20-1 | TGCAGTGCTAGGTGGCAGGGGATGTGGAATGAGCAGTTCTTC | CSARWQGMWNEQFF
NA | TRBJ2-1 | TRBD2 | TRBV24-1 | TGTGCCACCAGTGATTTTAGCGGGGGGGCCTCGATCAATGAGCAGTTCTTC | CATSDFSGGASINEQFF
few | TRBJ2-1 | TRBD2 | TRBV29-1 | TGCAGCGTTGAACCGGGACTAGCGGACTTTAGCTCCTACAATGAGCAGTTCTTC | CSVEPGLADFSSYNEQFF
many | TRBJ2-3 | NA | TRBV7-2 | TGTGCCAGCAGCTTAGTCCAGGGGAGCACAGATACGCAGTATTTT | CASSLVQGSTDTQYF